This T cell receptor beta chain is from a study of OX40 agonist ivuxolimab in advanced cancers. Overall study: Patients' therapy was ivuxolimab, an antibody that acts as an agonist of OX40 (CD134). Study results and caveats: The study observed clonal expansion of CD4+ and CD8+ blood T cells by week 6 at 0.1 to 3.0 mg/kg.

Trimming cost V 3 bases and J 0 bases, with 13 bases left between them. CDR3 length: 16 residues. The germline CDR1 and CDR2 sequences are SGHRS and YFSETQ. About this clone: What it recognizes is unknown.

Assay used: immunoSEQ multiplex PCR; TCRdb lists only in-frame clones, some missing. The data contain roughly 75,000 clones, about 88% of them singletons. The chain links TRBV5-1 to TRBJ2-4; maybe TRBD1 (6 bases). The sequencing used CD4+ or CD8+ T cells sorted from blood, collected in a trial of the OX40 agonist ivuxolimab. This clonotype was sampled from an adult with an advanced solid tumor such as melanoma, head and neck, liver or kidney cancer. The CDR3 region is CASSSTGALAKNIQYF. As DNA, the CDR3 is TGCGCCAGCAGCTCGACAGGCGCCCTAGCCAAAAACATTCAGTACTTC. The whole variable domain, filled in from reference TRBV5-1 and TRBJ2-4, reads KAGVTQTPRYLIKTRGQQVTLSCSPISGHRSVSWYQQTPGQGLQFLFEYFSETQRNKGNFPGRFSGRQFSNSRSEMNVSTLELGDSALYLCASSSTGALAKNIQYFGAGTRLSVL.